The rows below give T cell receptor beta chains drawn from one sample of a study of blood T cell repertoires in COVID-19. Using immunoSEQ multiplex PCR, the repertoire was profiled, and TCRdb retains in-frame clones only, with some absent. Altogether 310,000 or so clones are present, more than 75% being singletons, with the ten largest covering approximately 2.2%. Sequencing was carried out using peripheral blood. Receptor source: a woman aged 25 to 39 who had recovered from COVID-19. The CDR3 runs from the conserved cysteine through the conserved F or W. The D gene is left open where the match is weak. Size tells how often a clone was seen (once, few, many) or the class of an expanded clone, and some rows leave it out.

CDR3: CASGTTGKRRETQYF
DNA: TGTGCTAGTGGTACCACCGGGAAAAGGCGAGAGACCCAGTACTTC
size: NA
V: TRBV12-5
J: TRBJ2-5
D: NA

CDR3: CSVFAGSMDTEAFF
DNA: TGCAGCGTGTTTGCAGGTTCGATGGACACTGAAGCTTTCTTT
size: NA
V: TRBV29-1
J: TRBJ1-1
D: NA

CDR3: CASSSPGLSYEQYF
DNA: TGTGCCAGCAGCAGTCCGGGACTTTCCTACGAGCAGTACTTC
size: NA
V: TRBV3-1/TRBV3-2
J: TRBJ2-7
D: NA

CDR3: CASEKGTSGIVSYNEQFF
DNA: TGTGCCAGCGAGAAGGGGACTAGCGGGATTGTCTCCTACAATGAGCAGTTCTTC
size: NA
V: TRBV2
J: TRBJ2-1
D: TRBD2

CDR3: CASSLAGSGGQETQYF
DNA: TGCGCCAGCAGCTTGGCCGGAAGCGGGGGGCAGGAGACCCAGTACTTC
size: once
V: TRBV5-1
J: TRBJ2-5
D: TRBD2

CDR3: CSASTGGESTDTQYF
DNA: TGCAGTGCTAGTACTGGCGGGGAGAGCACAGATACGCAGTATTTT
size: once
V: TRBV20-1
J: TRBJ2-3
D: NA

CDR3: CASSLTSGTSTDTQYF
DNA: TGCGCCAGCAGCTTGACTAGCGGGACTAGCACAGATACGCAGTATTTT
size: NA
V: TRBV5-1
J: TRBJ2-3
D: TRBD2

CDR3: CASNGGLGYTF
DNA: TGTGCCAGCAACGGGGGGCTAGGCTACACCTTC
size: NA
V: TRBV27
J: TRBJ1-2
D: NA

CDR3: CASSHRGQGARGNTIYF
DNA: TGTGCCAGTAGTCACAGGGGACAGGGGGCGCGGGGAAACACCATATATTTT
size: NA
V: TRBV19
J: TRBJ1-3
D: TRBD1

CDR3: CASSSSLVGGTGELFF
DNA: TGTGCCAGCAGCTCCTCACTGGTGGGGGGCACCGGGGAGCTGTTTTTT
size: NA
V: TRBV5-4
J: TRBJ2-2
D: NA

CDR3: CASSSDFFNYGYTF
DNA: TGTGCCAGCAGCTCGGACTTCTTTAACTATGGCTACACCTTC
size: NA
V: TRBV7-3
J: TRBJ1-2
D: NA

CDR3: CASSFPSSPLHF
DNA: TGTGCCAGCAGTTTTCCCTCCTCTCCCCTCCACTTT
size: NA
V: TRBV28
J: TRBJ1-6
D: NA

CDR3: CASSLSGQGGGNTIYF
DNA: TGTGCCAGCAGCTTATCGGGACAGGGGGGAGGAAACACCATATATTTT
size: NA
V: TRBV11-2
J: TRBJ1-3
D: TRBD1